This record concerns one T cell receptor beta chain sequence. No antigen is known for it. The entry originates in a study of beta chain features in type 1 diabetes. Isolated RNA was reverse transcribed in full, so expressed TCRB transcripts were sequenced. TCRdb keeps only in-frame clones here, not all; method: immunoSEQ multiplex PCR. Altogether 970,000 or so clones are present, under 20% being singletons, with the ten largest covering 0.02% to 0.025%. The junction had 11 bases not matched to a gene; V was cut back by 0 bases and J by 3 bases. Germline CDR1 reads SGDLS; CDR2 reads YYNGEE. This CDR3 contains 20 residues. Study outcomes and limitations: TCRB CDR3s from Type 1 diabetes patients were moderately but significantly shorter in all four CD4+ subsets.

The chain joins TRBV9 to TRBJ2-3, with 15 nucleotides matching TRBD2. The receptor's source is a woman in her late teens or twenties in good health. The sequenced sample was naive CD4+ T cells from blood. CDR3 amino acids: CASSVGTSGRGLTVTDTQYF. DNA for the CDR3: TGTGCCAGCAGCGTAGGGACTAGCGGGAGGGGCCTCACAGTTACAGATACGCAGTATTTT.